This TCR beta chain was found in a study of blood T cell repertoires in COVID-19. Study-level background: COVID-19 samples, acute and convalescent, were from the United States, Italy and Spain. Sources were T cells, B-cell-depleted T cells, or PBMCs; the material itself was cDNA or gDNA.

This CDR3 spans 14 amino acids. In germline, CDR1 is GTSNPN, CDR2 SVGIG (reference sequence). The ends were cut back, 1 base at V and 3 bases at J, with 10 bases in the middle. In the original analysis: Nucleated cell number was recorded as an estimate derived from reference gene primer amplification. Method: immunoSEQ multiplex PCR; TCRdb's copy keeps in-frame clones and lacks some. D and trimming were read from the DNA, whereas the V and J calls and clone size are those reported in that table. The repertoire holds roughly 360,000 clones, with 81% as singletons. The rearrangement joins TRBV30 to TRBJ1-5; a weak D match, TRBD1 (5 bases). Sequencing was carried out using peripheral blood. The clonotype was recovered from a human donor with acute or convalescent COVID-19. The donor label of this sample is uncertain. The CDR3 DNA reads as TGTGCCTGGAGTGGGGGGACTTACAATCAGCCCCAGCATTTT. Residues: CAWSGGTYNQPQHF.